This T cell receptor beta chain was sequenced in a study of blood T cell repertoires in COVID-19. As processed by the authors: For nucleated cells, counts were estimated from reference gene primer amplification. Clones were sequenced by immunoSEQ multiplex PCR, and TCRdb holds only the in-frame ones, with some missing. V, J and clone size are those of that table, while D and trimming were read from the DNA. The table has roughly 150,000 clones, about 86% seen once; the top ten hold approximately 10%. Germline V gene sequence: CDR1 MNHEY, CDR2 SMNVEV (reference sequence). There are 15 residues in the CDR3. V gave up 2 bases and J gave up 1 base, with 9 bases separating them.

The receptor's source is a man in his sixties or seventies with active or convalescent COVID-19. This chain links TRBV27 with TRBJ1-5, with D possibly TRBD1 on 6 matching bases. Sequencing was carried out using peripheral blood. The CDR3, as DNA: TGTGCCAGCAGTTTAACAGGGTCGAGCAATCAGCCCCAGCATTTT. Translating gives CASSLTGSSNQPQHF.